The 16 T cell receptor beta chains reported below all come from one sample, sequenced in a study of T cell responses to AZD1222 COVID-19 vaccine. The assay was immunoSEQ multiplex PCR, and TCRdb's table has in-frame clones only and misses some. The data hold roughly 100,000 clones, with 70% to 90% observed a single time. This sample comprised peripheral blood, obtained on day 0 of AZD1222 vaccination. All receptors come from an adult in good health.

A remark on this clone: Germline and junction disagree at one end, which may indicate a read error. V and J are TRBV6-2 or TRBV6-3 and TRBJ1-5, with TRBD1 matching over 8 bases. Germline CDR1 reads MNHEY; CDR2 reads SVGEGT. This CDR3 is built from 17 residues. The CDR3 here is CASSYSTGGGSNQPQHF. CDR3 sequence (DNA): TGTGCCAGCAGCTACTCTACAGGGGGGGGTAGCAATCAGCCCCAGCATTTT.

This clone was seen more than once but under ten times. The rearrangement joins TRBV7-2 to TRBJ2-7; D might be TRBD1 (6 bases). The germline V gene has CDR1 SGHTA and CDR2 FQGNSA. The CDR3 is 15 amino acids. Between the trimmed V and J ends, which lost 3 bases and 3 bases, there was a span of 15 bases. The CDR3: CASSFTWTDYYEQYF. CDR3 DNA sequence: TGTGCCAGCAGCTTCACCTGGACAGATTACTACGAGCAGTACTTC.

This clone was observed once. This sequence joins TRBV3-1 (or the pseudogene TRBV3-2) and TRBJ2-1; D may be TRBD2 (5 bases). The CDR3 is made up of 14 amino acids. Trimming took off 4 bases at V and 5 bases at J, with 12 bases between the two ends. Germline V gene lookup returns CDR1 LGHDT and CDR2 YNNKEL (reference sequence). CDR3 nucleotides: TGTGCCAGCAGCCCCCCGGGAATCCACAATGAGCAGTTCTTC. Amino acids: CASSPPGIHNEQFF.

The V and J genes are TRBV7-3 and TRBJ2-2, with no clear D. Germline CDR1 and CDR2: SGHTA and FQGTGA. The V end lost 5 bases, the J end lost 6 bases, and 10 bases lay between the germline ends. The CDR3 sequence is 13 residues long. The CDR3 loop is CASSPTNAGELFF. DNA for the CDR3: TGTGCCAGCAGCCCCACTAACGCCGGGGAGCTGTTTTTT.

The chain combines TRBV14 with TRBJ2-1; no reliable D call. Germline V gene sequence: CDR1 SGHDN, CDR2 FVKESK. Between the trimmed V and J ends, which lost 4 bases and 5 bases, there was a span of 12 bases. The CDR3 totals 14 residues. CDR3 coding DNA: TGTGCCAGCAGCCCGCACATCGGAAACAATGAGCAGTTCTTC. Amino acids: CASSPHIGNNEQFF.

V usage is TRBV28 and J usage is TRBJ1-2, with 11 bases identical to TRBD1. The CDR3 totals 15 residues. Germline trimming cut 2 bases from V and 2 bases from J; bases unmatched to any gene: 1. Looked up from germline, CDR1 is MDHEN and CDR2 is SYDVKM. The DNA for the CDR3 is TGTGCCAGCAGTTTAAGGGACAGGGGGAACTATGGCTACACCTTC. Its translation: CASSLRDRGNYGYTF.

This sequence joins TRBV18 and TRBJ2-1; 8 nucleotides match TRBD2. There are 15 residues in the CDR3. Germline trimming cut 0 bases from V and 4 bases from J; bases unmatched to any gene: 2. Germline V gene sequence: CDR1 KGHSH, CDR2 LQKENI. The CDR3 loop reads CASSPPSGNYNEQFF. The CDR3 region has the DNA TGTGCCAGCTCACCACCTAGCGGGAATTACAATGAGCAGTTCTTC.

This chain uses TRBV24-1 with TRBJ2-3; 9 bases agree with TRBD1. V was pared by 4 bases and J by 1 base, with 2 bases of the junction left unmatched. The CDR3 is 15 amino acids. Germline V gives CDR1 KGHDR, CDR2 SFDVKD. CDR3 nucleotide sequence: TGTGCCACCAGTGACTGGACAGGGGGCACAGATACGCAGTATTTT. This translates into CATSDWTGGTDTQYF.

The J gene is TRBJ1-1, the V gene TRBV18; the D is unclear. The germline V gene encodes CDR1 KGHSH and CDR2 LQKENI. Between the trimmed V and J ends, which lost 3 bases and 1 base, there was a span of 3 bases. This CDR3 comprises 12 residues. CDR3 bases: TGTGCCAGCTCACCGGCGAACACTGAAGCTTTCTTT. The encoded protein is CASSPANTEAFF.

This chain links TRBV7-2 with TRBJ2-7; either TRBD1 or TRBD2 may supply D (5 bases each). In germline, CDR1 is SGHTA, CDR2 FQGNSA. Trimming removed 1 base from V and 2 bases from J, with 9 bases in between. This CDR3 contains 14 residues. The CDR3, as DNA: TGTGCCAGCAGCTTAGTCGAGGGGCCCTACGAGCAGTACTTC. It is translated as CASSLVEGPYEQYF.

This chain joins TRBV13 and TRBJ2-1; D ambiguous. The length of the CDR3 is 15 residues. Germline V gene sequence: CDR1 PRHDT, CDR2 FYEKMQ (reference sequence). The ends were cut back, 5 bases at V and 0 bases at J, with 11 bases in the middle. CDR3 sequence (DNA): TGTGCCAGCAGCACCTCTCCCAGCTCCTACAATGAGCAGTTCTTC. It yields the protein CASSTSPSSYNEQFF.

The chain carries TRBV27 and TRBJ2-5; 9 bases are a match to TRBD2. CDR1 and CDR2 (germline): MNHEY, SMNVEV (reference sequence). This CDR3 is built from 15 residues. The J segment lost 6 bases and the V segment lost 5 bases, leaving 10 bases of the junction unmatched. The CDR3 sequence: CASSPNSGRGQTQYF. For the CDR3, the DNA is TGTGCCAGCAGTCCCAATAGCGGGAGAGGGCAGACCCAGTACTTC.

The chain uses TRBV5-1 and TRBJ1-5; 7 bases match TRBD1. The CDR3 is made up of 15 amino acids. Trimming took 5 bases from V and 6 from J; bases not matched to a gene: 11. Per germline, CDR1 SGHRS and CDR2 YFSETQ. CDR3 bases: TGCGCCAGCAGACCGCTGACAGGGCCGGGTCAGCCCCAGCATTTT. This encodes CASRPLTGPGQPQHF.

The chain joins TRBV6-7 to TRBJ1-3; 10 nucleotides line up with TRBD1. TRBV6-7 is known as an ORF, though its function is uncertain. The CDR3 runs 19 residues. V shed 6 bases, J shed 0 bases, and the junction held 14 bases outside the gene matches. CDR3 sequence reads: CASRPDRGLQDNSGNTIYF. The CDR3 coding sequence is TGTGCCAGCAGACCCGACAGGGGGCTCCAGGATAACTCTGGAAACACCATATATTTT.

This rearrangement joins TRBV27 to TRBJ1-2; weak D call: TRBD1 (6 bases). This CDR3 is built from 13 residues. CDR1 MNHEY and CDR2 SMNVEV come from the germline V gene (reference sequence). V lost 3 bases, J lost 4 bases, and 9 bases lay in between. The CDR3 nucleotides are TGTGCCAGCAGTTTGAGCAGGGGCTATGGCTACACCTTC. Translation gives CASSLSRGYGYTF.

The chain has TRBV29-1 and TRBJ2-5; D perhaps matches TRBD1 (6 bases). This CDR3 has 14 amino acids. The germline V gene has CDR1 SQVTM and CDR2 ANQGSEA. V lost 7 bases to trimming and J lost 6 bases, with 21 bases between them. Here the CDR3 DNA reads TGCAGCGCCGATCGTGGGGGCTTTGGGAAGACCCAGTACTTC. Protein: CSADRGGFGKTQYF.